The 21 T cell receptor beta chains below all came from one sample that was sequenced in a study of CD8+ T cells in alopecia areata. cDNA serving as the sequencing template came from extracted, reverse transcribed RNA. TCRdb's copy holds only in-frame clones and misses some; the assay was immunoSEQ multiplex PCR. Of around 210,000 clones in the sample, approximately 53% were seen once. Source material: CD8+ T cells sorted from blood. All receptors come from a human donor in good health.

V is TRBV11-1 and J is TRBJ1-1; a possible D gene is TRBD1 (6 bases). Trimming pared 3 bases from V and 0 bases from J, leaving 17 bases between. The CDR3 spans 17 residues. From germline, CDR1 is SGHAT and CDR2 FQDESV (reference sequence). The CDR3 protein is CASSFSRDKRMNTEAFF. The CDR3 DNA reads as TGTGCCAGCAGCTTCAGTCGGGACAAGAGAATGAACACTGAAGCTTTCTTT.

The CDR3 DNA sequence: TGCGCCAGCAGCCTGACAGGGGTTGAGCAGTTCTTC. It is translated as CASSLTGVEQFF. The chain links TRBV4-1 to TRBJ2-1, with 8 bases identical to TRBD1. This CDR3 region has 12 residues. V shed 4 bases and J 9 bases; nucleotides not matched to a gene: 2. Germline CDR1 and CDR2: MGHRA and YSYEKL.

This clone was seen a handful of times. V usage is TRBV6-1 and J usage is TRBJ1-1; no definite D call. The CDR3 is 15 residues long. CDR1 and CDR2 (germline): MNHNS, SASEGT. V dropped 5 bases and J dropped 5 bases, with 18 bases sitting between them. The CDR3 nucleotides are TGTGCCAGCAGTTCTATGACGGGCGAGGGAACTGAAGCTTTCTTT. Protein: CASSSMTGEGTEAFF.

The rearrangement joins TRBV27 to TRBJ2-4, with D perhaps TRBD2 (6 bases). The CDR3 is made up of 15 amino acids. V was shortened by 2 bases and J by 2 bases, with 10 bases between the two germline ends. Germline V CDR1 and CDR2: MNHEY, SMNVEV (reference sequence). The CDR3 is CASSLGGFTKNIQYF. DNA for the CDR3: TGTGCCAGCAGTTTAGGGGGGTTTACCAAAAACATTCAGTACTTC.

This chain uses TRBV6-4 with TRBJ1-1, with D tentatively TRBD1 (5 bases). Germline loops: CDR1 MRHNA, CDR2 SNTAGT. The CDR3 has 13 amino acids. Trimming cost V 7 bases and J 2 bases, with 11 bases left between them. This CDR3 reads CASKQAFNTEAFF. CDR3 coding DNA: TGTGCCAGCAAACAGGCCTTTAACACTGAAGCTTTCTTT.

This clone was counted only a few times. The J gene is TRBJ2-2, the V gene TRBV4-1, with D perhaps being TRBD1 or TRBD2 (5 bases each). Germline V gene sequence: CDR1 MGHRA, CDR2 YSYEKL. Trimming took 3 bases from V and 1 from J, leaving 12 bases between them. The CDR3 is 16 residues long. The DNA for the CDR3 is TGCGCCAGCAGCCACCCTGGGACCGAGAACACCGGGGAGCTGTTTTTT. Its translation is CASSHPGTENTGELFF.

A single count supports this clone. V gene TRBV2 combines with J gene TRBJ2-1, with TRBD1 as a possible D gene (6 bases). The CDR3 spans 16 residues. The germline gives CDR1 SNHLY, CDR2 FYNNEI. The V end was cut by 2 bases, the J end by 0 bases, with 11 bases between. The CDR3 sequence: CASSESQGSSYNEQFF. CDR3 DNA: TGTGCCAGCAGTGAAAGTCAGGGGAGCTCCTACAATGAGCAGTTCTTC.

The rearrangement links TRBV4-1 to TRBJ1-2; D is ambiguous. The CDR3 length is 13 residues. Germline V gene sequence: CDR1 MGHRA, CDR2 YSYEKL. The V end lost 1 base, the J end lost 6 bases, and 9 bases lay between the germline ends. The CDR3 protein is CASSQAPSDGYTF. The DNA of the CDR3 is TGCGCCAGCAGCCAAGCCCCCTCGGATGGCTACACCTTC.

The V call is TRBV6-5, the J call TRBJ2-2, with TRBD1 as a possible D gene (6 bases). This CDR3 has 15 residues. The germline V gene encodes CDR1 MNHEY and CDR2 SVGAGI. V was clipped by 0 bases and J by 4 bases, with 9 bases between them. The CDR3 DNA reads as TGTGCCAGCAGTTACTCGGACAGCTTCACCGGGGAGCTGTTTTTT. Translation: CASSYSDSFTGELFF.

This sequence joins TRBV27 and TRBJ1-5, with D perhaps TRBD1 (6 bases). CDR1 and CDR2 (germline): MNHEY, SMNVEV (reference sequence). There are 14 residues in the CDR3. The germline V and J ends were trimmed by 2 bases and 3 bases, with 8 bases remaining between them. The CDR3 region has the DNA TGTGCCAGCAGTTTAAGGGGGGTCAATCAGCCCCAGCATTTT. The encoded protein is CASSLRGVNQPQHF.

The J gene is TRBJ2-2, the V gene TRBV9; 11 bases line up with TRBD1. V was pared by 1 base and J by 5 bases, with 7 bases of the junction left unmatched. The germline V gene has CDR1 SGDLS and CDR2 YYNGEE. The CDR3 covers 17 residues. CDR3 in amino acids: CASSVNRDRGGTGELFF. CDR3 in DNA: TGTGCCAGCAGCGTAAACCGGGACAGGGGGGGAACCGGGGAGCTGTTTTTT.

The gene calls are TRBV2 and TRBJ2-7; D is unresolved. V shed 3 bases and J shed 2 bases, with 8 bases lying between them. Germline lookup yields CDR1 SNHLY and CDR2 FYNNEI. CDR3 length: 13 residues. The CDR3: CASSDGRPYEQYF. CDR3 nucleotides: TGTGCCAGCAGTGACGGCCGGCCCTACGAGCAGTACTTC.

The chain recombines TRBV30 with TRBJ1-1; D possibly corresponds to TRBD1 (5 bases). The V gene lost 5 bases and the J gene lost 3 bases, with 13 bases spanning the gap. Germline values: CDR1 GTSNPN, CDR2 SVGIG (reference sequence). The CDR3 has 13 residues. The CDR3 here is CAWWVPGDTEAFF. CDR3 nucleotides: TGTGCCTGGTGGGTCCCGGGGGACACTGAAGCTTTCTTT.

A note on this clone: Other DNA variants within this sample encode the same CDR3. This sequence joins TRBV4-1 and TRBJ1-1; D might be TRBD1 (5 bases). The ends were cut back, 2 bases at V and 4 bases at J, with 8 bases in the middle. This CDR3 is 13 amino acids long. CDR1 is MGHRA, CDR2 YSYEKL, per germline. CDR3 sequence reads: CASSQPGGTEAFF. The DNA of the CDR3 is TGCGCCAGCAGCCAACCCGGGGGCACTGAAGCTTTCTTT.

The chain combines TRBV5-1 with TRBJ2-5; D perhaps matches TRBD2 (6 bases). The CDR3 has 14 residues. Germline-derived CDR1 and CDR2 are SGHRS and YFSETQ. With 5 bases removed from V and 4 bases from J, the gap between germline ends came to 15 bases. CDR3: CASRQPGGLETQYF. CDR3 in DNA: TGCGCCAGCAGACAACCTGGAGGGTTAGAGACCCAGTACTTC.

Regarding this clone: The sample contains more than one DNA sequence encoding this CDR3. This rearrangement joins TRBV11-2 to TRBJ2-7, with a possible D match to TRBD2 (6 bases). There are 14 residues in the CDR3. Trimming left V 1 base short and J 4 bases short, with 11 bases between. Germline values: CDR1 SGHAT, CDR2 FQNNGV. The CDR3: CASSLGTGGYEQYF. In nucleotides, the CDR3 is TGTGCCAGCAGCTTAGGAACCGGGGGTTACGAGCAGTACTTC.

This clone was detected only a few times. The chain couples TRBV4-1 to TRBJ2-7, with 7 bases matching TRBD1. V lost 5 bases, J lost 4 bases, and 8 bases stayed unmatched. The CDR3 loop spans 14 amino acids. Germline CDR1 MGHRA, CDR2 YSYEKL. CDR3 coding DNA: TGCGCCAGCAGCGACCGACAGGGCCCATACGAGCAGTACTTC. Translated: CASSDRQGPYEQYF.

The CDR3: CAADRGQRNTEAFF. For the CDR3, the DNA is TGCGCCGCGGACAGGGGGCAAAGGAACACTGAAGCTTTCTTT. This rearrangement joins TRBV23-1 to TRBJ1-1, with TRBD1 matching 11 bases. TRBV23-1 is marked as an open reading frame, function uncertain. The V gene end was trimmed by 11 bases and the J gene end by 1 base; junction bases not matched to a gene: 6. This CDR3 is built from 14 residues.

The chain recombines TRBV7-9 with TRBJ2-7; no firm D call. CDR1 and CDR2 from the germline V gene are SEHNR and FQNEAQ (reference sequence). The CDR3 is 13 amino acids. V gave up 1 base and J gave up 3 bases, with 7 bases separating them. This CDR3 reads CASSLGPSYEQYF. CDR3 in DNA: TGTGCCAGCAGCTTAGGGCCGAGCTACGAGCAGTACTTC.

This clone was found a few times. The chain combines TRBV6-6 with TRBJ1-5; tentatively, D is TRBD1 (5 bases). With 5 bases removed from V and 3 bases from J, the gap between germline ends came to 17 bases. CDR3 length equals 16 residues. The germline CDR1 and CDR2 sequences are MNHNY and SVGAGI (reference sequence). CDR3 nucleotide sequence: TGTGCCAGCAGTCTAGAGGAACAGGTAGACAATCAGCCCCAGCATTTT. It encodes CASSLEEQVDNQPQHF.

This clone was seen a single time. J is TRBJ2-5 and V is TRBV29-1, with D hard to call. The V gene's germline CDR1 is SQVTM and CDR2 ANQGSEA. Trimming left V 3 bases short and J 5 bases short, with 13 bases between. This CDR3 is built from 13 residues. The CDR3 region is CSVDVRPEETQYF. CDR3 nucleotides: TGCAGCGTTGATGTCCGCCCGGAGGAGACCCAGTACTTC.